This TCR beta chain was sequenced in a study of technical replicates of blood from several donors. The CDR3 loop spans 16 amino acids. The trim removed 3 bases at V and 0 bases at J, leaving 1 base unmatched. In germline, CDR1 is MGHDK, CDR2 SYGVNS. Clones were read by immunoSEQ multiplex PCR, and TCRdb kept only the in-frame ones, dropping some. The table has about 63,000 clones, around 87% seen once. The chain employs TRBV25-1 and TRBJ2-2, with 10 bases identical to TRBD2. The sequence was obtained from a human donor in good health. Some clones in this sample may be carry-over from other donors' samples. Material for sequencing was PBMCs. CDR3 loop: CASSDGLAANTGELFF. For the CDR3, the DNA is TGTGCCAGCAGTGACGGACTAGCGGCGAACACCGGGGAGCTGTTTTTT.